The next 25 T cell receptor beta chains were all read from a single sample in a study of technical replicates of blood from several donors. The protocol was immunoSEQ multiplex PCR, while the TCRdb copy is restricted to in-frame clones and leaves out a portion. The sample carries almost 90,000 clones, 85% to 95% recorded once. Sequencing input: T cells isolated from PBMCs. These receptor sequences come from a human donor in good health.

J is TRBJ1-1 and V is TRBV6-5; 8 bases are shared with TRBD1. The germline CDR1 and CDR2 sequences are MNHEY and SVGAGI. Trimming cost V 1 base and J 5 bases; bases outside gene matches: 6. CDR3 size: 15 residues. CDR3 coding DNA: TGTGCCAGCAGTTACTTCACGGGACAGGCGACTGAAGCTTTCTTT. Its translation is CASSYFTGQATEAFF.

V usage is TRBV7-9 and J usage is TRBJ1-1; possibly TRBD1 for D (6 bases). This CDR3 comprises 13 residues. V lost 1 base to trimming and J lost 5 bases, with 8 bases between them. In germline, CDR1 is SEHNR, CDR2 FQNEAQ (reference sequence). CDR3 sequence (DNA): TGTGCCAGCAGCTTAGACAGGGCAACTGAAGCTTTCTTT. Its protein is CASSLDRATEAFF.

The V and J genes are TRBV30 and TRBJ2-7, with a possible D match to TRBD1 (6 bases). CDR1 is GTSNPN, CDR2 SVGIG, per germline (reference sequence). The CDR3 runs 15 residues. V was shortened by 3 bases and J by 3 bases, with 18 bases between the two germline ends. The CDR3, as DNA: TGTGCCTGGAGCGAACCTACCGGGACAATCTACGAGCAGTACTTC. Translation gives CAWSEPTGTIYEQYF.

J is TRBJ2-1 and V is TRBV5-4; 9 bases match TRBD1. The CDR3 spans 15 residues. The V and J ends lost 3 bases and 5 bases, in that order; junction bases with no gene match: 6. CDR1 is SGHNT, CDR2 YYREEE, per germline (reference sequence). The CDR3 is CASSSGTGLNNEQFF. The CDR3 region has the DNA TGTGCCAGCAGCTCCGGGACAGGGCTTAACAATGAGCAGTTCTTC.

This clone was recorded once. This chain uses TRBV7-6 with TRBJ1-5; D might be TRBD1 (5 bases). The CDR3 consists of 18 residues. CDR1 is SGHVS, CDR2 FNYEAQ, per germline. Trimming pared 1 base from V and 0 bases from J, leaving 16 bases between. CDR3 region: CASSLEAAGPYSNQPQHF. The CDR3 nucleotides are TGTGCCAGCAGCTTAGAGGCGGCAGGGCCCTATAGCAATCAGCCCCAGCATTTT.

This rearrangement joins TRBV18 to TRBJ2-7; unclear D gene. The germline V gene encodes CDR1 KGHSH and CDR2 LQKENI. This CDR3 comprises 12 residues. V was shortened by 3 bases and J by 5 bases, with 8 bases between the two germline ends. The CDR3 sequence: CASSPRTHEQYF. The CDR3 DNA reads TGTGCCAGCTCACCCAGAACCCACGAGCAGTACTTC.

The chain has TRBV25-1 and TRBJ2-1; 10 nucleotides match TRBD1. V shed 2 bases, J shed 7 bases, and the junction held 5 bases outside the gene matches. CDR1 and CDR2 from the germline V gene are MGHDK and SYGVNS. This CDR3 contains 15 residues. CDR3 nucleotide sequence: TGTGCCAGCAGTGAAGGGACAGGGGCTATAAATGAGCAGTTCTTC. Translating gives CASSEGTGAINEQFF.

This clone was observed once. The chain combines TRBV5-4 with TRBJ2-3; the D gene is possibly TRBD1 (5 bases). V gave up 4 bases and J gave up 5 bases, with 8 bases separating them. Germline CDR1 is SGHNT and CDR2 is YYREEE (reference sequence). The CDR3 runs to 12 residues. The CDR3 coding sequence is TGTGCCAGCAGCCAGGGATTAGATACGCAGTATTTT. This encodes CASSQGLDTQYF.

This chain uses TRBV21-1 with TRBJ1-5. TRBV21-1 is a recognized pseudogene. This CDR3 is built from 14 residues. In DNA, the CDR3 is TGTGCCATCCCCCCGGTGGGACTTAGTCAGCCCCAGCATTTT. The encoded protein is CAIPPVGLSQPQHF.

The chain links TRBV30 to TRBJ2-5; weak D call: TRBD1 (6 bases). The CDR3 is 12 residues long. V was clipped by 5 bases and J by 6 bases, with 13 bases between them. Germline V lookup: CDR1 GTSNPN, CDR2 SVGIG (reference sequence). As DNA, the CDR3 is TGTGCCTGGGGGACATCAGGAAAGACCCAGTACTTC. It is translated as CAWGTSGKTQYF.

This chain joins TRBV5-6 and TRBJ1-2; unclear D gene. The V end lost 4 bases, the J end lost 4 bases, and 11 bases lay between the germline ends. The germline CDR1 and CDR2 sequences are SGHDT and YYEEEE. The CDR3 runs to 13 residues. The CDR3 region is CASSPGVTYGYTF. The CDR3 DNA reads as TGTGCCAGCAGCCCGGGTGTTACCTATGGCTACACCTTC.

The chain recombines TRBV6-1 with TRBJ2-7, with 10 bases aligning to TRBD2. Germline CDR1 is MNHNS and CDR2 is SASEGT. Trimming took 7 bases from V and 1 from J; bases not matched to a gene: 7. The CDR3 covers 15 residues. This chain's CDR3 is CASTKTSGSSYEQYF. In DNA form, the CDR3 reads TGTGCCAGCACAAAGACTAGCGGGTCTTCCTACGAGCAGTACTTC.

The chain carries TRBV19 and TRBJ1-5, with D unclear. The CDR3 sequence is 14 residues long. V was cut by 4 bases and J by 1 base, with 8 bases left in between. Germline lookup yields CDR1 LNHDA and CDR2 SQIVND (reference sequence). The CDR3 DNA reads TGTGCCAGTAGTACTGAGAAAAGCAATCAGCCCCAGCATTTT. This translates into CASSTEKSNQPQHF.

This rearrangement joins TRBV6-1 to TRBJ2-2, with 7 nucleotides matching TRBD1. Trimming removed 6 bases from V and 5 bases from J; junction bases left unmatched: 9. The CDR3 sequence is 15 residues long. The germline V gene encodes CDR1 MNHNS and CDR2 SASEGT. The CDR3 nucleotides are TGTGCCAGCAGCTTTACAGGGGTAGGGACCGGGGAGCTGTTTTTT. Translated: CASSFTGVGTGELFF.

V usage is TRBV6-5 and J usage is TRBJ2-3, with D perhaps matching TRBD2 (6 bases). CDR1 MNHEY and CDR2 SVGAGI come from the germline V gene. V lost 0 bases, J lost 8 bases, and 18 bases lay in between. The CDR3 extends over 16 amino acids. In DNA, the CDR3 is TGTGCCAGCAGTTACTCGACTAGATTAGCCCCGGCTACGCAGTATTTT. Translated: CASSYSTRLAPATQYF.

The CDR3 DNA reads TGTGCCAGCAGCGCTTCCGGGACTAGCGCTTATGAGCAGTTCTTC. It translates to CASSASGTSAYEQFF. J is TRBJ2-1 and V is TRBV9, with 10 bases fitting TRBD2. Losses at the gene ends were 3 bases for V and 8 bases for J; bases not matched to a gene: 8. CDR1 is SGDLS, CDR2 YYNGEE, per germline. This CDR3 is built from 15 residues. Combining the CDR3 with reference TRBV9 and TRBJ2-1 gives the whole variable domain DSGVTQTPKHLITATGQRVTLRCSPRSGDLSVYWYQQSLDQGLQFLIQYYNGEERAKGNILERFSAQQFPDLHSELNLSSLELGDSALYFCASSASGTSAYEQFFGPGTRLTVL.

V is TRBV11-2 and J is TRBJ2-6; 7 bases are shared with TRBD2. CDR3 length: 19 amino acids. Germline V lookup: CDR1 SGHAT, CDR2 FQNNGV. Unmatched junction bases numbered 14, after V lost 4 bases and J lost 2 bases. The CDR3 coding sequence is TGTGCCAGCAGCTCCCCCCTGGGGCTCGGGGGGACTGGGGCCAACGTCCTGACTTTC. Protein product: CASSSPLGLGGTGANVLTF.

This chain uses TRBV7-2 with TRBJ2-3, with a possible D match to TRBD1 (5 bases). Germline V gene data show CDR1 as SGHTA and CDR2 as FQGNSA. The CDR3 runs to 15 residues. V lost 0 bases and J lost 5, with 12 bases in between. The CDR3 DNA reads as TGTGCCAGCAGCTTAGCGTCGGCAGGACAAGATACGCAGTATTTT. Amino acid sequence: CASSLASAGQDTQYF.

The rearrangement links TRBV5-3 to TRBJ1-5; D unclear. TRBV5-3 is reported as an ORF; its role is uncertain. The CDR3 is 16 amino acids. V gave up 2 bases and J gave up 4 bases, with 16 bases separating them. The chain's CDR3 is CARSLKSIYKNQPQHF. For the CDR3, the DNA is TGTGCCAGAAGCTTAAAGAGCATTTATAAGAATCAGCCCCAGCATTTT.

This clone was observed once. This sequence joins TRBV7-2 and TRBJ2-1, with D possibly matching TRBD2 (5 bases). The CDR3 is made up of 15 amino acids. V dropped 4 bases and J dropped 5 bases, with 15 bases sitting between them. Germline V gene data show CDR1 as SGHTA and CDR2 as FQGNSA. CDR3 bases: TGTGCCAGCAGCTCGCTTAGAGGGCGGGACAATGAGCAGTTCTTC. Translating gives CASSSLRGRDNEQFF.

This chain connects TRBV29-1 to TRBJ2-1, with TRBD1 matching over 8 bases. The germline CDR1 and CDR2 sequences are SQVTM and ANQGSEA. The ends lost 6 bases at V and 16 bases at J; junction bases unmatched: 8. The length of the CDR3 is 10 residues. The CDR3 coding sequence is TGCAGCGTCGATGACAGGGGCCGATTCTTC. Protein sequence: CSVDDRGRFF.

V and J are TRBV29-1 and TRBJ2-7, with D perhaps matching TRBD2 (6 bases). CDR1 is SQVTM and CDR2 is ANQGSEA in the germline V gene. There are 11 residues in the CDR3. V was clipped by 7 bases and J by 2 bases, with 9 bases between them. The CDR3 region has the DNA TGCAGCGCCGCGGGGCCCTACGAGCAGTACTTC. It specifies CSAAGPYEQYF.

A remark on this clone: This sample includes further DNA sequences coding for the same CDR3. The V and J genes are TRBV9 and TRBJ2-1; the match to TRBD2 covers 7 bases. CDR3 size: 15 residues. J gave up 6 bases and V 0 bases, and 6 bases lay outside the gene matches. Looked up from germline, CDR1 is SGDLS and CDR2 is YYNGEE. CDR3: CASSVVSGVGNEQFF. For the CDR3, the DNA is TGTGCCAGCAGCGTAGTCAGCGGGGTAGGCAATGAGCAGTTCTTC.

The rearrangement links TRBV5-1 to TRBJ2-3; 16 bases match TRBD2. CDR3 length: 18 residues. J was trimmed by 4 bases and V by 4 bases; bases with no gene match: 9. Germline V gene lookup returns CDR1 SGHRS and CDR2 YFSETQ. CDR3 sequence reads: CASSGGLAGGSSADTQYF. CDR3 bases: TGCGCCAGCAGCGGGGGACTAGCGGGAGGGTCCAGCGCAGATACGCAGTATTTT.

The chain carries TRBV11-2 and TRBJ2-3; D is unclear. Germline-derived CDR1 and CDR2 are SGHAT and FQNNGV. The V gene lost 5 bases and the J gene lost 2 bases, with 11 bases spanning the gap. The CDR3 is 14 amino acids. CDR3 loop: CASSLATSTDTQYF. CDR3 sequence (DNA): TGTGCCAGCAGCCTTGCGACTTCCACAGATACGCAGTATTTT.